The T cell receptor beta chain under discussion was sequenced for a study of blood T cell repertoires in COVID-19. Study details: Researchers got acute and convalescent COVID-19 samples from the United States, Italy and Spain. From T cells, B-cell-depleted T cells, or PBMCs came the material, which was cDNA or gDNA.

In the original analysis: Nucleated cell counts were estimated from reference gene primer amplification. Assay used: immunoSEQ multiplex PCR; TCRdb lists only in-frame clones, some missing. V, J and clone size are those of that table, while D and trimming were read from the DNA. Among around 120,000 clones listed, about nine tenths were seen once. Germline V lookup: CDR1 MDHEN, CDR2 SYDVKM. Deletions cut 7 bases from V and 3 bases from J, with 28 bases between. The CDR3 is 19 residues long. The specimen sequenced was peripheral blood. The V gene is TRBV28, the J gene TRBJ1-5; possible D gene TRBD1, 5 bases. This clonotype was sampled from a human donor in a cohort sampled during active COVID-19. CDR3 bases: TGTGCCAGCATCCTGACAAGGGACGGACCAGCGGGCCCCAATCAGCCCCAGCATTTT. This codes for CASILTRDGPAGPNQPQHF.